Included here is one T cell receptor (beta chain) sequence, with context. Its specificity is unknown. Cultured CD4+ T cell DNA was sequenced using the Oncomine TCR Beta short-read assay. Cultured CD4+ T cells yielded the extracted genomic DNA. TCRdb fed the PCR reads into MiXCR, producing one record per CDR3 protein. Of about 14,000 distinct CDR3 sequences listed, about 30% are singletons. CDR1 and CDR2 (germline): MGHRA, YSYEKL. V lost 0 bases, J lost 0 bases, and 5 bases stayed unmatched. This CDR3 contains 17 residues. The data are from a study of vaccination and CD4 T cells after COVID-19. Across the study: Post-COVID draws came a median roughly 100 days after diagnosis (range 35 to 161).

Study-level results: Spike mono-reactivity was evident in 304 of the 307 vaccine-specific clones derived from convalescent patients.

Noted treatment: 10-day PBMC culture with coronavirus spike peptide pools or control peptides (ViraFEST assay). After being plated at under 2.5 million per well, PBMCs were cultured with 10 IU/ml IL-2 and approximately 10 ug/ml peptide pools. The chain combines TRBV4-1 with TRBJ2-7; 10 bases are a match to TRBD1. This TCR was sampled from a human donor with COVID-19. The sequenced sample consisted of cultured CD4+ T cells from blood. The CDR3 here is CASSQDRGDRGSYEQYF. The CDR3, as DNA: TGCGCCAGCAGCCAAGACAGGGGGGACAGGGGCTCCTACGAGCAGTACTTC.